This entry lists 16 T cell receptor beta chains sequenced from one sample in a study of shared clonotypes between healthy human individuals. Here immunoSEQ multiplex PCR was the method, and the copy in TCRdb shows in-frame clones only, minus some. The sample contains a few hundred thousand clones, roughly 87% of which appear only once. Sequenced material: memory CD8+ T cells sorted from blood. Subset: CD45RO+ cells pooled with CCR7-negative TemRA cells. The source is a man aged 18 to 30 in good health.

As for this clone: This same CDR3 is encoded by further DNA sequences in the sample. The rearrangement links TRBV6-1 to TRBJ1-2; a weak D match, TRBD1 (5 bases). CDR1 MNHNS and CDR2 SASEGT come from the germline V gene. The ends were cut back, 3 bases at V and 8 bases at J, with 10 bases in the middle. The CDR3 consists of 12 residues. The CDR3, as DNA: TGTGCCAGCAGTGAGAGGGGAGGCGGCTACACCTTC. Protein product: CASSERGGGYTF.

This chain links TRBV18 with TRBJ1-5, with D perhaps TRBD1 (5 bases). The germline V gene has CDR1 KGHSH and CDR2 LQKENI. This CDR3 spans 16 amino acids. V was pared by 2 bases and J by 5 bases, with 16 bases between. CDR3: CASSPGGVDRYQPQHF. The DNA for the CDR3 is TGTGCCAGCTCACCAGGAGGGGTGGATCGGTATCAGCCCCAGCATTTT.

The V call is TRBV7-9, the J call TRBJ2-1; 8 bases match TRBD1. The CDR3 sequence is 15 residues long. The germline CDR1 and CDR2 sequences are SEHNR and FQNEAQ (reference sequence). The V and J ends lost 4 bases and 8 bases, in that order; junction bases with no gene match: 10. The CDR3 loop is CASSSVPGGGYEQFF. The CDR3 DNA is TGTGCCAGCAGCTCCGTCCCAGGGGGCGGTTATGAGCAGTTCTTC.

Comment on this clone: The junction shows a germline mismatch at one end, possibly a read error. J is TRBJ1-2 and V is TRBV7-2; perhaps TRBD1 as D (6 bases). The CDR3 loop spans 15 amino acids. From germline, CDR1 is SGHTA and CDR2 FQGNSA. The CDR3 sequence: CASSLARQASYGYTF. CDR3 nucleotides: TGTGCCAGCAGCCTAGCCCGACAGGCTAGCTATGGCTACACCTTC.

This clone was counted once. V usage is TRBV11-2 and J usage is TRBJ2-1; D is uncertain. Germline assignment: CDR1 SGHAT and CDR2 FQNNGV. V was shortened by 5 bases and J by 9 bases, with 8 bases between the two germline ends. This CDR3 has 11 residues. The CDR3 DNA reads TGTGCCAGCAGCGCGTACGGTGAGCAGTTCTTC. Amino acid sequence: CASSAYGEQFF.

In the case of this clone: At the DNA level, this CDR3 is encoded by other sequences in the same sample as well. The V call is TRBV9, the J call TRBJ1-1; D remains unclear. V was shortened by 0 bases and J by 5 bases, with 5 bases between the two germline ends. Germline lookup yields CDR1 SGDLS and CDR2 YYNGEE. The CDR3 runs to 12 residues. In nucleotides, the CDR3 is TGTGCCAGCAGCGTAGGAGGGACTGAAGCTTTCTTT. Protein product: CASSVGGTEAFF.

This chain connects TRBV6-5 to TRBJ2-2; D perhaps matches TRBD2 (6 bases). The CDR3 covers 15 residues. V was cut by 5 bases and J by 2 bases, with 12 bases left in between. Looked up from germline, CDR1 is MNHEY and CDR2 is SVGAGI. CDR3 region: CASSGGTFNTGELFF. In DNA form, the CDR3 reads TGTGCCAGCAGTGGAGGGACTTTTAACACCGGGGAGCTGTTTTTT.

The chain couples TRBV27 to TRBJ2-3, with D tentatively TRBD2 (5 bases). The CDR3 extends over 16 amino acids. CDR1 and CDR2 (germline): MNHEY, SMNVEV (reference sequence). V lost 8 bases to trimming and J lost 3 bases, with 21 bases between them. The CDR3 bases are TGTGCCAGCGGATTTCTGGCGGAGGTTGGGACAGATACGCAGTATTTT. Its translation is CASGFLAEVGTDTQYF.

CDR3 loop: CASSPLYTEAFF. The CDR3 nucleotides are TGTGCCAGCAGCCCTCTATACACTGAAGCTTTCTTT. The chain recombines TRBV7-9 with TRBJ1-1; D is uncertain. Germline loops: CDR1 SEHNR, CDR2 FQNEAQ (reference sequence). CDR3 length equals 12 residues. Trimming took 5 bases from V and 3 from J, leaving 7 bases between them. The complete variable domain, with remaining parts taken from reference TRBV7-9 and TRBJ1-1, reads DTGVSQNPRHKITKRGQNVTFRCDPISEHNRLYWYRQTLGQGPEFLTYFQNEAQLEKSRLLSDRFSAERPKGSFSTLEIQRTEQGDSAMYLCASSPLYTEAFFGQGTRLTVV.

V is TRBV4-1 and J is TRBJ2-1; tentatively, D is TRBD1 or TRBD2 (5 bases each). The V gene lost 0 bases and the J gene lost 7 bases, with 13 bases spanning the gap. The length of the CDR3 is 15 residues. Germline loops: CDR1 MGHRA, CDR2 YSYEKL. The CDR3 region is CASSQDQTWGNEQFF. CDR3 nucleotides: TGCGCCAGCAGCCAAGATCAGACGTGGGGGAATGAGCAGTTCTTC.

The chain combines TRBV5-4 with TRBJ2-3; TRBD2 aligns across 9 bases. The CDR3 loop spans 15 amino acids. V shed 3 bases, J shed 4 bases, and the junction held 6 bases outside the gene matches. Looked up from germline, CDR1 is SGHNT and CDR2 is YYREEE (reference sequence). The CDR3 DNA sequence: TGTGCCAGCAGCTGGGGACTAGCCGGCGCAGATACGCAGTATTTT. The encoded protein is CASSWGLAGADTQYF.

The chain has TRBV6-1 and TRBJ2-7, with D possibly matching TRBD2 (6 bases). Between the trimmed V and J ends, which lost 2 bases and 3 bases, there was a span of 11 bases. Germline CDR1 reads MNHNS; CDR2 reads SASEGT. This CDR3 is 14 amino acids long. CDR3: CASSEIAEDYEQYF. DNA for the CDR3: TGTGCCAGCAGTGAAATAGCGGAGGACTACGAGCAGTACTTC.

Written as DNA, the CDR3 is TGTGCCAGCAGCTTAATCCTCTACGGGCAGATAGGTTACGAGCAGTACTTC. Protein sequence: CASSLILYGQIGYEQYF. The V call is TRBV11-2, the J call TRBJ2-7, with D uncertain. The CDR3 consists of 17 residues. Germline V lookup: CDR1 SGHAT, CDR2 FQNNGV. Trimming stripped 2 bases from V and 4 bases from J, with 21 bases between.

CDR3 residues: CASSSSQGYEQFF. The CDR3 nucleotides are TGTGCCAGCAGCTCGTCGCAGGGCTATGAGCAGTTCTTC. The chain couples TRBV7-3 to TRBJ2-1; possible D gene TRBD1, 5 bases. CDR1 and CDR2 (germline): SGHTA, FQGTGA. The ends were cut back, 4 bases at V and 8 bases at J, with 12 bases in the middle. CDR3 length: 13 amino acids.

This clone has a count of ten or more. The gene calls are TRBV27 and TRBJ2-3; TRBD2 aligns across 7 bases. This CDR3 is 14 amino acids long. Trimming cost V 7 bases and J 1 base; bases outside gene matches: 5. Germline lookup yields CDR1 MNHEY and CDR2 SMNVEV (reference sequence). The CDR3 is CASTLAGRTDTQYF. The CDR3 DNA reads TGTGCCAGCACCTTAGCGGGTCGCACAGATACGCAGTATTTT.

CDR3 loop: CASSLDRGRGDGVPYEQYF. The DNA of the CDR3 is TGTGCCAGCAGCTTAGACAGGGGGCGCGGAGATGGGGTGCCATACGAGCAGTACTTC. The chain recombines TRBV11-2 with TRBJ2-7, with TRBD1 identical over 8 bases. The germline V gene has CDR1 SGHAT and CDR2 FQNNGV. The trim removed 0 bases at V and 4 bases at J, leaving 17 bases unmatched. The CDR3 is 19 residues long.